This T cell receptor (beta chain) originates from a study of CXCR3-negative and CXCR3-positive naive CD8 T cells. Study-level findings and limits: Each naive subset displayed comparably high diversity, whereas memory CD8+ cells displayed much lower diversity. Naive cells that were CXCR3-positive had more hydrophobic TRB CDR3s (compared with CXCR3-negative naive cells). Cryopreserved cells showed partially decreased CXCR3 expression, and most assays used fresh PBMCs.

The method, 5' RACE with UMI labels, was used to prepare the TRB cDNA libraries. TCRdb reprocessed the 5' RACE reads; each CDR3 protein has one entry and no DNA is given. The ten top clones account for 0.4% to 0.5%, within a sample of over 100,000 distinct CDR3 sequences. With some 310,000 cells each, the CD8+ T cell subsets were individually sorted in triplicate. The naive CD8+ gate required CD45RO-CCR7+CD27+CD95- phenotype. As to this clonotype: Antigen: not known.

The sequenced material came from naive CXCR3+ CD8+ T cells from blood. Subset here: CD45RO-CCR7+CD27+CD95- naive CD8+ T cells expressing CXCR3 (TNR3+). The source is a human donor in good health. Some clones in this sample may be carry-over from other donors' samples.

CDR3 loop: CASSEVTYNEQFF. V gene TRBV2 combines with J gene TRBJ2-1. The CDR3 has 13 amino acids. CDR1 and CDR2 from the germline V gene are SNHLY and FYNNEI. Full variable domain (outside the CDR3, taken from reference TRBV2 and TRBJ2-1): EPEVTQTPSHQVTQMGQEVILRCVPISNHLYFYWYRQILGQKVEFLVSFYNNEISEKSEIFDDQFSVERPDGSNFTLKIRSTKLEDSAMYFCASSEVTYNEQFFGPGTRLTVL.